The clone carrying this T cell receptor (beta chain) was seen just once. The data are from a study of blood T cell repertoires in COVID-19. The assay was immunoSEQ multiplex PCR, and TCRdb's table has in-frame clones only and misses some. Altogether fewer than 500,000 clones are present, approximately 90% being singletons, with the ten largest covering over 0.9%. The material sequenced was PBMCs or T cells enriched from blood (not recorded which). This TCR derives from a woman in her twenties or thirties with acute COVID-19.

CDR3 in amino acids: CASSHPGQGRTYNEQFF. The CDR3 DNA follows: TGTGCCAGCAGCCACCCCGGACAGGGTAGGACCTACAATGAGCAGTTCTTC. The chain joins TRBV4-2 to TRBJ2-1, with 8 bases lining up with TRBD1. The J segment lost 2 bases and the V segment lost 3 bases, leaving 9 bases of the junction unmatched. This CDR3 is built from 17 residues. Per germline, CDR1 LGHNA and CDR2 YNFKEQ.